The 17 T cell receptor beta chains below come from one sample, sequenced in a study of T cells in Graves' hyperthyroidism and ophthalmopathy. Amplification of TCR beta CDR3 regions was performed using RNA transcripts as template. The HTBI primer set served for first-round RT-PCR of the TCR CDR3. Via MiXCR, TCRdb re-called the multiplex PCR reads, giving one row per CDR3 protein. The table has roughly 380,000 distinct CDR3 sequences, around 13% seen once. Source material: blood. These receptors were collected from a woman in her fifties or sixties with Graves' hyperthyroidism.

In this sample, this clonotype turned up many times. The gene calls are TRBV5-6 and TRBJ2-3; D gene uncertain. Germline V lookup: CDR1 SGHDT, CDR2 YYEEEE. V was clipped by 2 bases and J by 3 bases, with 25 bases between them. This CDR3 has 19 residues. CDR3 loop: CASSFEPSAGPSWTDTQYF. Written as DNA, the CDR3 is TGTGCCAGCAGCTTCGAACCCTCGGCAGGCCCTTCGTGGACAGATACGCAGTATTTT.

Only a few counts were recorded for this clonotype. The gene calls are TRBV10-3 and TRBJ2-3, with 7 bases fitting TRBD2. The V gene's germline CDR1 is ENHRY and CDR2 SYGVKD. The CDR3 has 14 amino acids. The trim removed 4 bases at V and 4 bases at J, leaving 5 bases unmatched. The CDR3 here is CAISGNSGSDTQYF. The DNA of the CDR3 is TGTGCCATCAGTGGTAATAGCGGGTCAGATACGCAGTATTTT.

This clonotype occurred many times. The gene calls are TRBV12-5 and TRBJ2-2; TRBD2 matches at 11 bases. The germline gives CDR1 LGHNT, CDR2 FRNRAP. V shed 4 bases, J shed 3 bases, and the junction held 4 bases outside the gene matches. The length of the CDR3 is 16 residues. The CDR3 DNA reads as TGTGCTAGTGGTTCCCTAGCGGGAGGCTACACCGGGGAGCTGTTTTTT. This gives the protein CASGSLAGGYTGELFF.

The genes are TRBV4-1 and TRBJ1-2; TRBD1 might be the D (5 bases). Trimming cost V 2 bases and J 8 bases, with 12 bases left between them. The CDR3 consists of 13 residues. Germline CDR1 and CDR2: MGHRA and YSYEKL. CDR3 in amino acids: CASSQQSRGGYTF. DNA of the CDR3: TGCGCCAGCAGCCAACAGTCCCGGGGGGGCTACACCTTC.

This clonotype appeared many times. The chain has TRBV6-1 and TRBJ1-1; D gene ambiguous. Germline CDR1 and CDR2: MNHNS and SASEGT. This CDR3 has 15 amino acids. V lost 0 bases and J 6 bases, leaving 14 bases between the germline ends. CDR3 DNA: TGTGCCAGCAGTGAAGCTGGTTCGATATTCGCTGAAGCTTTCTTT. It yields the protein CASSEAGSIFAEAFF.

This clonotype occurred a few times. Here the CDR3 reads CASSPAAGLAGWADTQYF. The CDR3 nucleotides read TGTGCCAGCAGCCCCGCAGCTGGACTAGCGGGTTGGGCAGATACGCAGTATTTT. J is TRBJ2-3 and V is TRBV11-2; 11 bases line up with TRBD2. The junction had 14 bases not matched to a gene; V was cut back by 5 bases and J by 4 bases. The germline V gene encodes CDR1 SGHAT and CDR2 FQNNGV. This CDR3 is built from 18 residues.

This clonotype was recorded at least ten times. The rearrangement uses TRBV2 and TRBJ1-6, with a tentative D call TRBD1 (5 bases). V lost 4 bases, J lost 7 bases, and 11 bases lay in between. Germline lookup yields CDR1 SNHLY and CDR2 FYNNEI. The CDR3 length is 14 residues. The CDR3: CASSAQGRNSPLHF. The DNA of the CDR3 is TGTGCCAGCAGTGCCCAGGGAAGGAATTCACCCCTCCACTTT.

This clonotype was recorded at least ten times. V and J are TRBV19 and TRBJ1-5; 10 nucleotides line up with TRBD1. Germline CDR1 LNHDA, CDR2 SQIVND (reference sequence). CDR3 length: 16 amino acids. Trimming at V came to 11 bases and at J to 0 bases, leaving 10 bases not matched to a gene. For the CDR3, the DNA is TGTGCCTCAGGAAGGACAGGGGGAATTAGCAATCAGCCCCAGCATTTT. Protein: CASGRTGGISNQPQHF. Looking up the rest from reference TRBV19 and TRBJ1-5 gives the full variable domain: DGGITQSPKYLFRKEGQNVTLSCEQNLNHDAMYWYRQDPGQGLRLIYYSQIVNDFQKGDIAEGYSVSREKKESFPLTVTSAQKNPTAFYLCASGRTGGISNQPQHFGDGTRLSIL.

In its sample, this clonotype was seen many times. CDR3 nucleotide sequence: TGTGCCAGCAGCCTGAAAGGAGCTAGGACTGAGCAGTTCTTC. As protein: CASSLKGARTEQFF. The chain uses TRBV3-1 and TRBJ2-1; D remains ambiguous. In germline, CDR1 is LGHDT, CDR2 YNNKEL (reference sequence). This CDR3 contains 14 residues. The ends were cut back, 4 bases at V and 9 bases at J, with 16 bases in the middle.

V is TRBV2 and J is TRBJ2-3, with 7 bases aligning to TRBD2. There are 15 residues in the CDR3. The junction had 9 bases not matched to a gene; V was cut back by 8 bases and J by 1 base. Germline CDR1 reads SNHLY; CDR2 reads FYNNEI. The CDR3 loop is CASVLMGGRTDTQYF. Here the CDR3 DNA reads TGTGCCAGCGTGTTAATGGGAGGGCGCACAGATACGCAGTATTTT.

This clonotype appeared many times. This chain joins TRBV28 and TRBJ2-7; a possible D gene is TRBD2 (5 bases). Germline V gene sequence: CDR1 MDHEN, CDR2 SYDVKM. This CDR3 is 16 amino acids long. V lost 3 bases, J lost 3 bases, and 18 bases lay in between. CDR3 bases: TGTGCCAGCAGTTTCAGTTATAGCGCGGAATTCTACGAGCAGTACTTC. Its translation is CASSFSYSAEFYEQYF.

This clonotype has ten or more counts. The rearrangement joins TRBV4-1 to TRBJ1-6, with 8 positions matching TRBD1. CDR3 length: 16 amino acids. CDR1 MGHRA and CDR2 YSYEKL come from the germline V gene. After removal of 2 bases from V and 9 bases from J, the junction contained 9 bases not matched to a gene. The CDR3 DNA is TGCGCCAGCAGCCAACCTGACAGGGGATCGGGTTCACCCCTCCACTTT. Translation gives CASSQPDRGSGSPLHF.

This clonotype came up many times. V gene TRBV9 combines with J gene TRBJ2-7; 7 bases line up with TRBD1. The ends lost 2 bases at V and 0 bases at J; junction bases unmatched: 2. Per germline, CDR1 SGDLS and CDR2 YYNGEE. The CDR3 totals 14 residues. The CDR3 here is CASSVGQDSYEQYF. The CDR3 coding sequence is TGTGCCAGCAGCGTTGGACAGGACTCCTACGAGCAGTACTTC.

This clonotype was recorded many times. The chain employs TRBV28 and TRBJ1-4; TRBD1 might be the D (6 bases). This CDR3 region has 16 residues. V gave up 5 bases and J gave up 7 bases, with 20 bases separating them. Germline V gene data show CDR1 as MDHEN and CDR2 as SYDVKM. CDR3 coding DNA: TGTGCCAGCAGTCGAAGCGGACAGTTTGTGACTGAAAAACTGTTTTTT. The encoded protein is CASSRSGQFVTEKLFF. The entire variable domain, with the rest obtained from reference TRBV28 and TRBJ1-4, is as follows: DVKVTQSSRYLVKRTGEKVFLECVQDMDHENMFWYRQDPGLGLRLIYFSYDVKMKEKGDIPEGYSVSREKKERFSLILESASTNQTSMYLCASSRSGQFVTEKLFFGSGTQLSVL.

This chain joins TRBV7-9 and TRBJ1-2; the D gene is possibly TRBD1 (5 bases). Germline V lookup: CDR1 SEHNR, CDR2 FQNEAQ (reference sequence). The CDR3 runs to 16 residues. V was shortened by 5 bases and J by 2 bases, with 18 bases between the two germline ends. In nucleotides, the CDR3 is TGTGCCAGCAGCGAGGGACTCCCTTTAAAGAACTATGGCTACACCTTC. The encoded protein is CASSEGLPLKNYGYTF.

In its sample, this clonotype was seen many times. The chain is built from TRBV15 and TRBJ2-7; 10 positions match TRBD2. Germline V gene lookup returns CDR1 LNHNV and CDR2 YYDKDF (reference sequence). This CDR3 region has 17 residues. Unmatched junction bases numbered 10, after V lost 0 bases and J lost 5 bases. CDR3 DNA sequence: TGTGCCACCAGCAGAGATTTGAGGCTAGCGGGAGCGGACGAGCAGTACTTC. Translating it yields CATSRDLRLAGADEQYF.

In its sample, this clonotype was seen a few times. An end of the junction differs from the germline gene, which may be a read error. The chain links TRBV11-3 to TRBJ2-2, with a tentative D call TRBD2 (6 bases). The germline gives CDR1 SGHNT, CDR2 YENEEA. The length of the CDR3 is 18 residues. CDR3 sequence (DNA): TGTGCCTGCAGCTTAGATCGGCTAGGGGAGGCAAACACCGGGGAGCTGTTTTTT. It yields the protein CACSLDRLGEANTGELFF.